This TCR beta chain was recovered during a study of T cell clonality in common variable immunodeficiency. Findings and limits, study-wide: Compared with controls, CVID subjects had fewer shared TCRbeta clones.

Produced via immunoSEQ multiplex PCR; TCRdb's table is partial and in-frame only. The sample holds tens of thousands of clones, and no clone turns up only once. This clone occurred many times. Its cognate antigen is unknown. The CDR3 goes on 3 residues after the read ends, and that part is filled in from the germline J gene. Most patients and controls had Caucasian heritage. The CDR3 sequence is 13 residues long. Germline V gene data show CDR1 as SGDLS and CDR2 as YYNGEE. J was trimmed by 7 bases and V by 0 bases; bases with no gene match: 1. Sequencing was performed on peripheral blood mononuclear cells. The chain uses TRBV9 and TRBJ2-1; 7 positions match TRBD2. The origin of this receptor is a person aged 18-69 years in good health. Incomplete CDR3 DNA: TGTGCCAGCAGCGTAGGGGGGGGAAATGAG. As protein: CASSVGGGNE. The CDR3 in its entirety is CASSVGGGNEQFF.